This entry describes one T cell receptor beta chain. Its antigen is undetermined. The PCR made use of 60 Vbeta and 13 Jbeta primers. Using immunoSEQ multiplex PCR, the repertoire was profiled, and TCRdb retains in-frame clones only, with some absent. The sample carries under 200,000 clones, over 60% recorded once. This sample was taken from a study of cytomegalovirus exposure and HLA in healthy donors. Study-wide context: There were some 81 million unique TCRs (from HLA-typed donors) in an early data release.

Germline V gene data show CDR1 as SGHTA and CDR2 as FQGNSA. CDR3 length: 16 residues. V lost 1 base and J lost 1; bases outside the gene matches: 4. Overall study results and limits: With high specificity and sensitivity, the classifier reportedly diagnosed cytomegalovirus status.

This chain links TRBV7-2 with TRBJ2-3, with 8 nucleotides matching TRBD2. This receptor was identified in a man between 50 and 59 years old in good health and CMV-seropositive. Input material: PBMCs. The CDR3 is CASSLGMRGGTDTQYF. In DNA, the CDR3 is TGTGCCAGCAGCTTAGGGATGCGGGGGGGCACAGATACGCAGTATTTT.